This TCR beta chain was documented in a study of a mutant IDH1 vaccine in newly diagnosed glioma (dated by TCRdb to 2020 to 2022). Describing the broader study: Of the roughly 31 treated patients, approximately 62% were male and 37.5% were female, and the mean age was about 40 years. Before enrollment, patients had received standard therapy of radiotherapy alone, temozolomide alone, or radiochemotherapy with temozolomide; most received the combination. Peripheral blood samples were drawn at six visits, namely V03 (baseline), V05, V07, V10, V12 and V13. Longitudinal TCRB deep sequencing was done for some 26 treated patients, wherever samples were available for exploratory analyses. Overall results and qualifications from the work: The authors noted that analyses of patient blood samples could not be reproduced because of sample limitations. Pseudoprogression seemed to be unrelated to changes in the top peripheral T cell clonotypes found by TCRB sequencing. Selection of PBMC samples for TCRB deep sequencing was based on availability. Immune responses induced by the vaccine were seen in around 93% of patients across multiple MHC alleles.

To prepare the library, the immunoSEQ multiplex PCR assay was applied. The hsTCRB Kit was used according to the manufacturer's protocol to amplify rearranged TCR beta chain sequences. An Illumina MiSeq was used to sequence the TCRB libraries. Turning to the authors' computational methods: The proprietary platform of the kit vendor was used for demultiplexing, trimming and gene mapping. TCRdb took over this immuneACCESS table, retaining in-frame rearrangements with V and J assigned. Such tables are incomplete; in checked studies, under half of the missing clones stem from an unresolved V gene, and the remainder is unexplained. The V and J calls and clone size are taken from that table; D and trimming were inferred from the DNA. The sample table shows tens of thousands of clones, and about four fifths are seen once. 7.4% of the sample comes from the top ten. V is shortened by 2 bases, J by 4 bases, and the region joining them spans 9 bases. Reading the germline V gene gives CDR1 SGHNT and CDR2 YENEEA. Its CDR3 holds 13 amino acids, cysteine through phenylalanine. The kept DNA is CDR3 alone, 39 bases in frame from the first base.

On this clone: The antigen it binds to is not known. Base qualities are not recorded, but no much larger clone differs from it by a single base.

The intended sense of this specimen's time point label: baseline, week 1 (first vaccination visit). This specimen's treatment or condition label, per the study, means: pre-vaccination baseline after standard-of-care therapy. Donors had newly diagnosed WHO grade 3 or 4 IDH1-mutant astrocytomas with loss of nuclear ATRX. The samples were drawn from NOA16, a multicentre, single-arm, open-label phase I trial in Germany that tested a mutant IDH1 peptide vaccine in humans for the first time. Blood drawn at visit V03 was used as the baseline sample for immunogenicity testing. The DNeasy Blood and Tissue Kit was used to extract genomic DNA from EDTA blood for TCRB sequencing.

This receptor chain uses TRBV11-3 and TRBJ2-7; the D gene is unclear. This sequence was found in a woman in her forties or fifties with glioma. Sequenced material: PBMCs, taken from a glioma patient treated with radiotherapy, temozolomide or both. The DNA is as follows: TGTGCCAGCAGCTTACTAAGGGAATACGAGCAGTACTTC. This yields the protein CASSLLREYEQYF.